The present TCR beta chain was sequenced within a study of blood T cell repertoires in COVID-19. Repertoires were generated with immunoSEQ multiplex PCR, while TCRdb's copy carries only in-frame clones and drops some. The sample holds about 200,000 clones, about 90% seen once. The germline gives CDR1 LNHDA, CDR2 SQIVND (reference sequence). The V end was cut by 5 bases, the J end by 1 base, with 8 bases between. The CDR3 runs to 14 residues. The material sequenced was peripheral blood. V and J are TRBV19 and TRBJ1-4; D call uncertain. The receptor comes from a man in his late teens or twenties with active or convalescent COVID-19. The CDR3 DNA is TGTGCCAGTAGTCGTGGGAGAACTAATGAAAAACTGTTTTTT. Residues: CASSRGRTNEKLFF.